Sequencing of this T cell receptor beta chain was carried out in a study of blood T cell repertoires in COVID-19. Study details: The United States, Italy and Spain supplied acute and convalescent COVID-19 samples. Sources were T cells, B-cell-depleted T cells, or PBMCs; the material itself was cDNA or gDNA.

Germline CDR1 reads MNHEY; CDR2 reads SVGAGI. V lost 2 bases, J lost 9 bases, and 4 bases stayed unmatched. The CDR3 extends over 15 amino acids. Original methodology: Nucleated cell counts were estimated from reference gene primer amplification. The method was immunoSEQ multiplex PCR; TCRdb's version includes in-frame clones alone and lacks a portion of them. V and J calls and clone size are copied from that table; D and trimming were computed from the DNA. The table shows fewer than 450,000 clones, with about 90% occurring only once. The TCR comes from a woman between 70 and 85 years old with COVID-19, enrolled during active disease. The sample taken for sequencing was peripheral blood. This chain uses TRBV6-5 with TRBJ2-1, with 13 nucleotides matching TRBD2. In DNA form, the CDR3 reads TGTGCCAGCAGTTACGGAACTAGCGGGGGGGGTGAGCAGTTCTTC. Its protein product is CASSYGTSGGGEQFF.